The clone carrying this T cell receptor beta chain was found a few times. This specimen comes from a study of response to subunit inactivated influenza vaccine. TCRdb redid the calling of the RT-PCR reads with MiXCR, one entry per CDR3 protein. The sample includes a few hundred thousand distinct CDR3 sequences, 10% to 11% of them seen just once. The receptor was derived from a man between 45 and 60 years old who received an inactivated influenza vaccine. This sample comprised PBMCs from blood, obtained roughly 48 days after vaccination.

The CDR3 coding sequence is TGCAGTGCCCCTCAGGGGGGGGGCAATGAGCAGTTCTTC. Translation: CSAPQGGGNEQFF. V gene TRBV20-1 combines with J gene TRBJ2-1; D could derive from TRBD1 or TRBD2 (7 bases each). Germline V gives CDR1 DFQATT, CDR2 SNEGSKA (reference sequence). V lost 6 bases to trimming and J lost 6 bases, with 15 bases between them. The CDR3 runs to 13 residues.